What follows are 31 T cell receptor beta chains derived from one specimen sequenced in a study of OX40 agonist ivuxolimab in advanced cancers. The assay was immunoSEQ multiplex PCR, and TCRdb's table has in-frame clones only and misses some. The table records roughly 66,000 clones, roughly four fifths of them present only once. Here the sequenced sample was CD4+ or CD8+ T cells sorted from blood, taken in a trial of the OX40 agonist ivuxolimab. The receptor source for this set is an adult with an advanced solid tumor such as melanoma, head and neck, liver or kidney cancer.

V gene TRBV7-9 combines with J gene TRBJ1-6, with D possibly TRBD1 on 6 matching bases. The CDR3 extends over 13 amino acids. CDR1 is SEHNR and CDR2 is FQNEAQ in the germline V gene (reference sequence). V shed 1 base and J shed 9 bases, with 7 bases lying between them. This CDR3 is CASSLDRVSPLHF. The CDR3 bases are TGTGCCAGCAGCTTAGACAGGGTTTCACCCCTCCACTTT.

The rearrangement joins TRBV27 to TRBJ2-7; D unresolved. CDR3 length: 13 residues. V dropped 2 bases and J dropped 6 bases, with 11 bases sitting between them. The germline V gene encodes CDR1 MNHEY and CDR2 SMNVEV (reference sequence). CDR3 in DNA: TGTGCCAGCAGTTTAATCGGGCGGACCGAGCAGTACTTC. Translation: CASSLIGRTEQYF.

The chain joins TRBV6-1 to TRBJ2-6; no definite D call. Trimming stripped 3 bases from V and 1 base from J, with 1 base between. There are 13 residues in the CDR3. Germline V gives CDR1 MNHNS, CDR2 SASEGT. CDR3 in DNA: TGTGCCAGCAGTGAGTCTGGGGCCAACGTCCTGACTTTC. Amino acid sequence: CASSESGANVLTF.

The V gene is TRBV18, the J gene TRBJ1-1; D might be TRBD1 (6 bases). Germline assignment: CDR1 KGHSH and CDR2 LQKENI. This CDR3 is 16 amino acids long. V was pared by 5 bases and J by 4 bases, with 20 bases between. The DNA for the CDR3 is TGTGCCAGCTCATCCAACGAAGGGGGAGTGGGCACTGAAGCTTTCTTT. Amino acids: CASSSNEGGVGTEAFF.

The CDR3 protein is CASSLMGGTDTQYF. For the CDR3, the DNA is TGTGCCAGCAGCTTAATGGGGGGCACAGATACGCAGTATTTT. The rearrangement joins TRBV7-9 to TRBJ2-3; D is perhaps TRBD1 or TRBD2 (5 bases each). The V and J ends lost 2 bases and 1 base respectively, with 7 bases between them. Germline CDR1 and CDR2: SEHNR and FQNEAQ (reference sequence). CDR3 length equals 14 residues.

This clone was counted a few times. The chain has TRBV6-6 and TRBJ2-3; the D gene could be TRBD1 or TRBD2 (6 bases each). From germline, CDR1 is MNHNY and CDR2 SVGAGI (reference sequence). Between the trimmed V and J ends, which lost 0 bases and 6 bases, there was a span of 13 bases. This CDR3 spans 15 amino acids. The CDR3 loop is CASSYSIRGGDTQYF. DNA for the CDR3: TGTGCCAGCAGTTACTCGATCAGAGGGGGGGATACGCAGTATTTT.

Written as DNA, the CDR3 is TGTGCCAGCACGGTCCACATGGAAACCTACAATGAGCAGTTCTTC. Protein: CASTVHMETYNEQFF. The rearrangement links TRBV6-1 to TRBJ2-1; D ambiguous. The CDR3 totals 15 residues. Germline CDR1 and CDR2: MNHNS and SASEGT. The V and J ends lost 7 bases and 2 bases respectively, with 15 bases between them.

The rearrangement joins TRBV5-5 to TRBJ2-7; perhaps TRBD2 as D (5 bases). Germline loops: CDR1 SGHKS, CDR2 YYEKEE (reference sequence). The CDR3 extends over 12 amino acids. V dropped 4 bases and J dropped 5 bases, with 10 bases sitting between them. The CDR3 sequence is CASSTTSDEQYF. The DNA of the CDR3 is TGTGCCAGCAGCACTACTAGTGACGAGCAGTACTTC.

This clone was seen at least ten times. The rearrangement uses TRBV5-1 and TRBJ2-1; weak D call: TRBD2 (5 bases). This CDR3 region has 15 residues. V was trimmed by 6 bases and J by 8 bases, leaving 21 bases between them. The V gene's germline CDR1 is SGHRS and CDR2 YFSETQ. The CDR3 DNA sequence: TGCGCCAGCACCGAAACTAGGATTGGTGCGGATGAGCAGTTCTTC. This sequence encodes CASTETRIGADEQFF.

This rearrangement joins TRBV11-2 to TRBJ2-2, with 8 nucleotides matching TRBD1. The V and J ends lost 3 bases and 1 base, in that order; junction bases with no gene match: 7. This CDR3 is 17 amino acids long. Germline CDR1 is SGHAT and CDR2 is FQNNGV. In nucleotides, the CDR3 is TGTGCCAGCAGCTTGTCCCGGACAGGGCGGAACACCGGGGAGCTGTTTTTT. Translated, it gives CASSLSRTGRNTGELFF.

This chain uses TRBV6-1 with TRBJ1-6; D remains ambiguous. Trimming removed 11 bases at V and 13 bases at J, with 18 bases between. This CDR3 region has 12 residues. The germline V gene has CDR1 MNHNS and CDR2 SASEGT. This CDR3 is CAQRAGSGPLHF. CDR3 sequence (DNA): TGTGCCCAGAGGGCGGGGTCGGGCCCCCTCCACTTT.

This chain links TRBV6-5 with TRBJ2-7; no firm D call. Trimming pared 4 bases from V and 0 bases from J, leaving 13 bases between. Germline values: CDR1 MNHEY, CDR2 SVGAGI. The CDR3 has 15 amino acids. The CDR3 coding sequence is TGTGCCAGCAGTTTCAACAACAGAGCCTCCTACGAGCAGTACTTC. Its protein is CASSFNNRASYEQYF.

The gene calls are TRBV2 and TRBJ2-2, with D possibly called TRBD1 or TRBD2 (5 bases each). V was clipped by 7 bases and J by 6 bases, with 15 bases between them. CDR3 length equals 14 residues. Germline V CDR1 and CDR2: SNHLY, FYNNEI. The CDR3 nucleotides read TGTGCCAGCACCCAAGCTCGAGGGGCCGGGGAGCTGTTTTTT. This gives the protein CASTQARGAGELFF.

This chain uses TRBV5-1 with TRBJ2-1; 7 nucleotides agree with TRBD2. The V gene end was trimmed by 4 bases and the J gene end by 9 bases; junction bases not matched to a gene: 19. This CDR3 contains 17 residues. Germline V gene lookup returns CDR1 SGHRS and CDR2 YFSETQ. CDR3 sequence: CASSPGNTGGPSGEQFF. The CDR3 nucleotides read TGCGCCAGCAGCCCCGGAAACACGGGAGGCCCATCCGGTGAGCAGTTCTTC.

The rearrangement links TRBV21-1 to TRBJ2-2; the table's D call TRBD1 went unverified against the DNA. TRBV21-1 represents a pseudogene. The CDR3 is 17 amino acids. The CDR3 loop reads CASSKASRGRRPGELFF. The CDR3 coding sequence is TGTGCCAGCAGCAAAGCGAGCAGGGGAAGGCGACCCGGGGAGCTGTTTTTT.

The genes are TRBV21-1 and TRBJ2-4; the D call TRBD2 from the table was never checked on the DNA. TRBV21-1 represents a pseudogene. The CDR3 runs to 17 residues. CDR3: CASSKCEIAGFMDIQYF. In DNA, the CDR3 is TGTGCCAGCAGCAAATGCGAAATAGCGGGATTTATGGACATTCAGTACTTC.

The sample holds a few counts of this clone. V usage is TRBV12-5 and J usage is TRBJ1-1, with D tentatively TRBD1 (5 bases). Germline CDR1 LGHNT, CDR2 FRNRAP. The CDR3 runs to 15 residues. Deletions cut 1 base from V and 5 bases from J, with 14 bases between. The CDR3 protein is CASGLALAGATEAFF. The DNA for the CDR3 is TGTGCTAGTGGTTTGGCCTTGGCTGGGGCGACTGAAGCTTTCTTT.

This clone appeared many times. The rearrangement joins TRBV19 to TRBJ2-7, with D hard to call. Between the trimmed V and J ends, which lost 0 bases and 1 base, there was a span of 7 bases. Germline loops: CDR1 LNHDA, CDR2 SQIVND (reference sequence). The CDR3 is 14 residues long. CDR3 amino acids: CASSIDGESYEQYF. The CDR3 DNA reads TGTGCCAGTAGTATAGACGGAGAATCCTACGAGCAGTACTTC. The whole variable domain, filled in from reference TRBV19 and TRBJ2-7, reads DGGITQSPKYLFRKEGQNVTLSCEQNLNHDAMYWYRQDPGQGLRLIYYSQIVNDFQKGDIAEGYSVSREKKESFPLTVTSAQKNPTAFYLCASSIDGESYEQYFGPGTRLTVT.

The chain carries TRBV10-3 and TRBJ2-7; TRBD2 agrees at 16 bases. With V trimmed by 5 bases and J by 3 bases, 7 bases remained unmatched. CDR3 size: 17 residues. Germline V lookup: CDR1 ENHRY, CDR2 SYGVKD. The CDR3 DNA reads TGTGCCATCAGTACCGGGACTAGCGGGAGGGGCCTCTACGAGCAGTACTTC. The encoded protein is CAISTGTSGRGLYEQYF.

The chain carries TRBV4-3 and TRBJ2-2; 8 bases match TRBD2. After removal of 0 bases from V and 3 bases from J, the junction contained 9 bases not matched to a gene. The CDR3 has 18 residues. The V gene's germline CDR1 is LGHNA and CDR2 YSLEER. Written as DNA, the CDR3 is TGCGCCAGCAGCCAAGATAGGGGTAGCGGGGATTACACCGGGGAGCTGTTTTTT. Its translation is CASSQDRGSGDYTGELFF.

In nucleotides, the CDR3 is TGTGCCAGCAGCCACCCCCGGACGTTCCCCCAAGAGACCCAGTACTTC. It codes for CASSHPRTFPQETQYF. V is TRBV9 and J is TRBJ2-5; the D is unclear. The V end lost 4 bases, the J end lost 1 base, and 17 bases lay between the germline ends. Looked up from germline, CDR1 is SGDLS and CDR2 is YYNGEE. This CDR3 contains 16 residues.

The J gene is TRBJ2-5, the V gene TRBV29-1; possibly TRBD2 for D (6 bases). Matching the DNA end better, TRBJ2-7 makes the J call doubtful. The CDR3 totals 14 residues. Germline V gene data show CDR1 as SQVTM and CDR2 as ANQGSEA. Written as DNA, the CDR3 is TGCAGCGTTGTGGCGGGGAACCCCCCCTACGAGCAGTACTTC. Amino acid sequence: CSVVAGNPPYEQYF.

This chain connects TRBV19 to TRBJ2-1; 9 bases fit TRBD1. The CDR3 length is 15 residues. Trimming at V came to 1 base and at J to 2 bases, leaving 0 bases not matched to a gene. Germline values: CDR1 LNHDA, CDR2 SQIVND (reference sequence). CDR3 residues: CASSIGTGAYNEQFF. The CDR3 DNA sequence: TGTGCCAGTAGTATAGGGACAGGGGCCTACAATGAGCAGTTCTTC.

The CDR3 DNA follows: TGTGCCATCAGTGGTCGGACTAGCGGGGATTACAATGAGCAGTTCTTC. Protein: CAISGRTSGDYNEQFF. The chain combines TRBV10-3 with TRBJ2-1; TRBD2 matches 12 bases. J lost 4 bases, V lost 4 bases, and 5 bases had no gene match. Germline lookup yields CDR1 ENHRY and CDR2 SYGVKD. The CDR3 spans 16 residues.

The table lists this clone with a few counts. The chain is built from TRBV28 and TRBJ2-2, with 7 bases identical to TRBD2. The CDR3 is 15 residues long. Per the germline V gene, CDR1 is MDHEN and CDR2 is SYDVKM. J gave up 5 bases and V 7 bases, and 10 bases lay outside the gene matches. For the CDR3, the DNA is TGTGCCAGCATTAGGGCTAGCGGTTATACCGGGGAGCTGTTTTTT. This sequence encodes CASIRASGYTGELFF.

The chain recombines TRBV6-1 with TRBJ2-5; D possibly corresponds to TRBD2 (6 bases). This CDR3 is built from 15 residues. Trimming left V 0 bases short and J 1 base short, with 9 bases between. From germline, CDR1 is MNHNS and CDR2 SASEGT. CDR3 loop: CASSEAWRGQETQYF. DNA for the CDR3: TGTGCCAGCAGTGAAGCGTGGAGGGGCCAAGAGACCCAGTACTTC.

The chain uses TRBV11-3 and TRBJ2-3; 8 bases line up with TRBD2. The CDR3 loop spans 16 amino acids. CDR1 and CDR2 (germline): SGHNT, YENEEA. Trimming cost V 5 bases and J 4 bases; bases outside gene matches: 11. The CDR3 sequence: CASSGWTSTTPDTQYF. The CDR3 DNA follows: TGTGCCAGCAGCGGTTGGACTAGCACGACCCCAGATACGCAGTATTTT.

This chain connects TRBV18 to TRBJ1-1; 8 nucleotides agree with TRBD1. Trimming at V came to 5 bases and at J to 4 bases, leaving 6 bases not matched to a gene. This CDR3 comprises 14 residues. Germline CDR1 reads KGHSH; CDR2 reads LQKENI. The CDR3 DNA follows: TGTGCCAGCTCAACGACAGGGGTTAGCACTGAAGCTTTCTTT. Its protein product is CASSTTGVSTEAFF. Supplemented by reference TRBV18 and TRBJ1-1, the full variable domain reads NAGVMQNPRHLVRRRGQEARLRCSPMKGHSHVYWYRQLPEEGLKFMVYLQKENIIDESGMPKERFSAEFPKEGPSILRIQQVVRGDSAAYFCASSTTGVSTEAFFGQGTRLTVV.

J is TRBJ2-2 and V is TRBV7-7; D gene ambiguous. Deletions cut 8 bases from V and 5 bases from J, with 9 bases between. Germline V gene sequence: CDR1 SSHAT, CDR2 FNYEAQ (reference sequence). The CDR3 contains 12 residues. CDR3 sequence (DNA): TGTGCCAGCCAAGCAGTTACCGGGGAGCTGTTTTTT. Translation gives CASQAVTGELFF.

V gene TRBV20-1 combines with J gene TRBJ2-7, with unresolved D. The CDR3 length is 11 residues. V lost 3 bases to trimming and J lost 4 bases, with 7 bases between them. Germline V gene data show CDR1 as DFQATT and CDR2 as SNEGSKA (reference sequence). As DNA, the CDR3 is TGCAGTGCTAGCGGCTATTACGAGCAGTACTTC. Its protein product is CSASGYYEQYF.

The chain links TRBV11-2 to TRBJ2-5; tentatively, D is TRBD2 (5 bases). Germline CDR1 is SGHAT and CDR2 is FQNNGV. The V and J ends lost 2 bases and 5 bases respectively, with 18 bases between them. This CDR3 has 16 residues. The DNA of the CDR3 is TGTGCCAGCAGCTTATCGGTGGGAGCTCTATCGGAGACCCAGTACTTC. It codes for CASSLSVGALSETQYF.